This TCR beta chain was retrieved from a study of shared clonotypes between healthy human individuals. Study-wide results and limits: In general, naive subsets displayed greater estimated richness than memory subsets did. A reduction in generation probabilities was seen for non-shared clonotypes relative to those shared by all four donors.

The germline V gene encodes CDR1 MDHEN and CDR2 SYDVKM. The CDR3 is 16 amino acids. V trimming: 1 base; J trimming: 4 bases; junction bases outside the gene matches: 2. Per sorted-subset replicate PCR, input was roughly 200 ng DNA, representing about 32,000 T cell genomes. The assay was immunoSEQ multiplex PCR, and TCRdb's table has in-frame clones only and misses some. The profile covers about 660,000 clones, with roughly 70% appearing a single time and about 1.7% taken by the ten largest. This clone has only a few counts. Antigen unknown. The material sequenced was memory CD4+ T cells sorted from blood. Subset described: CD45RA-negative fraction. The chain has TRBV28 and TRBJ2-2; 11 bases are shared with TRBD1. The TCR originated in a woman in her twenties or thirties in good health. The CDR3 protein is CASSLSGTGGTGELFF. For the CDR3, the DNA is TGTGCCAGCAGTTTATCTGGGACAGGGGGCACCGGGGAGCTGTTTTTT.